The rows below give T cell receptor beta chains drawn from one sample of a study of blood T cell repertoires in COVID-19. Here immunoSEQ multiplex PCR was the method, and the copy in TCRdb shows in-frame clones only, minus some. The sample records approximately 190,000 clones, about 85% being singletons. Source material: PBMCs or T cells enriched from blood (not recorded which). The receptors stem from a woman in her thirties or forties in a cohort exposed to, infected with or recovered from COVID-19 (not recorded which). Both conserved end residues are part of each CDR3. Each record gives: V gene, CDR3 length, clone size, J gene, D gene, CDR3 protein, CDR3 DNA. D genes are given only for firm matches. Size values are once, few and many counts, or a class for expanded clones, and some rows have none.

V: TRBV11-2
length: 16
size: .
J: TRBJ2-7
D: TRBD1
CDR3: CASSQERTGMTYEQYF
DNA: TGTGCCAGCAGCCAGGAAAGGACAGGAATGACCTACGAGCAGTACTTC

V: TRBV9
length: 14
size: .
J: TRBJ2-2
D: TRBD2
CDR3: CASSPGLAPGELFF
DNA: TGTGCCAGCAGCCCCGGACTAGCTCCCGGGGAGCTGTTTTTT

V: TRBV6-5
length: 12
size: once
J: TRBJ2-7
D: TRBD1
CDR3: CASRRGQGEQYF
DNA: TGTGCCAGCAGGAGGGGGCAAGGCGAGCAGTACTTC

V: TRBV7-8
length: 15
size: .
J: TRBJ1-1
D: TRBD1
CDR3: CASSLRGTGSTEAFF
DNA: TGTGCCAGCAGCTTACGTGGGACAGGGAGCACTGAAGCTTTCTTT

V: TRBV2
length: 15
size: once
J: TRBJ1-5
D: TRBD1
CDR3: CASRNWDRNNQPQHF
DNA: TGTGCCAGCAGGAACTGGGACAGGAATAATCAGCCTCAGCATTTT

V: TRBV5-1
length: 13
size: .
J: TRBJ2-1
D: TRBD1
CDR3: CASGWTGSNEQFF
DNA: TGCGCCAGCGGGTGGACAGGGTCCAATGAGCAGTTCTTC

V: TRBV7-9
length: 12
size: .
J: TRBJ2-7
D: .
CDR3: CASSSREYEQYF
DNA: TGTGCCAGCAGCTCACGGGAGTACGAGCAGTACTTC

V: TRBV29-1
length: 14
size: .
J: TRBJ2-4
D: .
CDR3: CSVEETGSQNIQYF
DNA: TGCAGCGTTGAAGAAACGGGTAGCCAAAACATTCAGTACTTC

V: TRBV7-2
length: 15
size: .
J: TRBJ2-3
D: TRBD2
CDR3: CASSLGGTTTDTQYF
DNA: TGTGCCAGCAGCTTAGGCGGGACTACCACAGATACGCAGTATTTT

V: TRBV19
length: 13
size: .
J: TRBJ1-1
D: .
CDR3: CASSLGSSTEAFF
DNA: TGTGCCAGTAGCCTAGGTTCGAGCACTGAAGCTTTCTTT

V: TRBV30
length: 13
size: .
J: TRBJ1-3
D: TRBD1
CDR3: CAWGRDRGYTIYF
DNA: TGTGCCTGGGGTCGGGACAGGGGTTACACCATATATTTT

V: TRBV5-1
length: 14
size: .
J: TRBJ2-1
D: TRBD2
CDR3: CASSLGDYYNEQFF
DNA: TGCGCCAGCAGCTTGGGGGACTATTACAATGAGCAGTTCTTC

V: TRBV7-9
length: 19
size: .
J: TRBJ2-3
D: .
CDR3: CASSFAGSRITGHRDTQYF
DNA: TGTGCCAGCAGCTTCGCGGGGTCACGTATCACGGGGCACAGGGATACGCAGTATTTT

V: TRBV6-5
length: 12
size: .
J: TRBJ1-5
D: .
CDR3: CASRGEGQPQHF
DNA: TGTGCCAGCAGGGGGGAGGGTCAGCCCCAGCATTTT

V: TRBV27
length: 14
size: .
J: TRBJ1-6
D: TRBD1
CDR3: CASSWTGLRSPLHF
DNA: TGTGCCAGCAGTTGGACAGGATTGAGATCACCCCTCCACTTT

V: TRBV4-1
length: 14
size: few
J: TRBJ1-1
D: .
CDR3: CASSSRQKNTEAFF
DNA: TGCGCCAGCAGCTCTAGACAGAAGAACACTGAAGCTTTCTTT

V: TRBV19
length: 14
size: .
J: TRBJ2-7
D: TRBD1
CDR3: CASSTGTGGPEQYF
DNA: TGTGCCAGTAGCACCGGGACAGGGGGCCCCGAGCAGTACTTC

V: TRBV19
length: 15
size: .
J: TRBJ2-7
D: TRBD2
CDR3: CASSHRLASPLEQYF
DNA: TGTGCCAGTAGTCACCGACTAGCCTCCCCCCTCGAGCAGTACTTC

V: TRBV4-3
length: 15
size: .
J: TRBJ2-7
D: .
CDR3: CASSDEGSGSNEQYF
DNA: TGCGCCAGCAGCGACGAAGGATCCGGGAGCAACGAGCAGTACTTC

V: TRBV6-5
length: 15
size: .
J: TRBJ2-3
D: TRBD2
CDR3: CASSDPLAGWDTQYF
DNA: TGTGCCAGCAGCGACCCCCTAGCGGGATGGGATACGCAGTATTTT

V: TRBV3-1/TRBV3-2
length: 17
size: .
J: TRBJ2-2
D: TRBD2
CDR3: CASSHYSRGLNTGELFF
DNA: TGTGCCAGCAGCCATTACTCGCGGGGGTTGAACACCGGGGAGCTGTTTTTT

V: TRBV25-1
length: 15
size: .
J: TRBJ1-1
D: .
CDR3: CASSEGGGRDTEAFF
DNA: TGTGCCAGCAGTGAAGGAGGCGGCCGGGACACTGAAGCTTTCTTT

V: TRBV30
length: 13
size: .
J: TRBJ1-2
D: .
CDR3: CAWSVRQNYGYTF
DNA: TGTGCCTGGAGTGTCAGACAGAACTATGGCTACACCTTC

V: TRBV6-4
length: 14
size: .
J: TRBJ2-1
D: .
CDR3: CASRPRGSYNEQFF
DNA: TGTGCCAGCAGACCCCGCGGGTCCTACAATGAGCAGTTCTTC

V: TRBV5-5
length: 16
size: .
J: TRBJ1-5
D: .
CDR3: CASSLDSFYSNQPQHF
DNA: TGTGCCAGCAGCTTGGACAGCTTTTATAGCAATCAGCCCCAGCATTTT

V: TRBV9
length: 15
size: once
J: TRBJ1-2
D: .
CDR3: CASSVAGDERYGYTF
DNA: TGTGCCAGCAGCGTAGCTGGGGATGAGCGGTATGGCTACACCTTC

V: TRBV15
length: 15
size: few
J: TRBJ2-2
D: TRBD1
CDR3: CATSIGTGETGELFF
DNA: TGTGCCACCAGCATCGGGACAGGGGAAACCGGGGAGCTGTTTTTT

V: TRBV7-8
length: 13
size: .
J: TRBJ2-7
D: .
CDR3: CASSLGTTYEQYF
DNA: TGTGCCAGCAGCCTGGGCACCACCTACGAGCAGTACTTC

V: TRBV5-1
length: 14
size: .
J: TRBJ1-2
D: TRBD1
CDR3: CASSPRRQGGGYTF
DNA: TGCGCCAGCAGCCCTCGGCGACAGGGAGGTGGCTACACCTTC

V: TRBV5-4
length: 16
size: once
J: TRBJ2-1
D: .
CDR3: CAGSNRPGTSNNEQFF
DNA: TGTGCCGGGTCCAATCGCCCCGGGACAAGTAACAATGAGCAGTTCTTC

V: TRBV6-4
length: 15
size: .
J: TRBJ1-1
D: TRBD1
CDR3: CASSDRGLGDTEAFF
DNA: TGTGCCAGCAGTGACAGGGGGCTAGGGGACACTGAAGCTTTCTTT

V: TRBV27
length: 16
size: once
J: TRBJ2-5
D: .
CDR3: CASWRVGGQGQETQYF
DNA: TGTGCCAGCTGGCGAGTTGGTGGGCAGGGCCAAGAGACCCAGTACTTC

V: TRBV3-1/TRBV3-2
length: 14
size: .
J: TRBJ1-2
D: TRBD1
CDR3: CASSRTDRVGGYTF
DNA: TGTGCCAGCAGCCGGACCGACAGGGTAGGCGGCTACACCTTC

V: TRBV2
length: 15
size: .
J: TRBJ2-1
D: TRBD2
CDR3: CASSEGLAGSNEQFF
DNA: TGTGCCAGCAGTGAAGGCCTAGCGGGGAGCAATGAGCAGTTCTTC

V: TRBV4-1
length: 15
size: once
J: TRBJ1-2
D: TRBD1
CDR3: CASSQEDRGFYGYTF
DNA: TGCGCCAGCAGCCAAGAAGACAGGGGATTCTATGGCTACACCTTC

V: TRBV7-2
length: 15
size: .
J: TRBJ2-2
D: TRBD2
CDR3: CASSFYWGGAGELFF
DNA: TGTGCCAGCAGCTTTTACTGGGGGGGTGCCGGGGAGCTGTTTTTT

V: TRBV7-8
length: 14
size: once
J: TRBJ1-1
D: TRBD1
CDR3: CASSLSGQSTEAFF
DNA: TGTGCCAGCAGCTTATCGGGACAGTCCACTGAAGCTTTCTTT

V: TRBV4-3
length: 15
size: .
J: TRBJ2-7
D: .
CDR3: CASSQESTSRYEQYF
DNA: TGCGCCAGCAGCCAAGAGAGCACGTCACGATACGAGCAGTACTTC

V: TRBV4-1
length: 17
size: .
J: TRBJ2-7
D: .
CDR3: CASSQGRGGQASYEQYF
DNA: TGCGCCAGCAGCCAAGGAAGGGGGGGGCAGGCTTCCTACGAGCAGTACTTC

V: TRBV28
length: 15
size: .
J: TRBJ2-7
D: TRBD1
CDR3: CASSFWGTASYEQYF
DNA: TGTGCCAGCAGTTTTTGGGGGACAGCATCCTACGAGCAGTACTTC

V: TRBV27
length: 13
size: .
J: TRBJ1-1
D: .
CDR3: CASSFGYNTEAFF
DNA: TGTGCCAGCAGTTTCGGGTACAACACTGAAGCTTTCTTT